Below are 11 T cell receptor beta chains sequenced from a single sample in a study of blood T cell repertoires in COVID-19. The table came from immunoSEQ multiplex PCR; TCRdb's copy has only in-frame clones and leaves some out. This table has some 190,000 clones, roughly 86% appearing once. The sample consisted of PBMCs or T cells enriched from blood (not recorded which). Source of these receptors: a woman in her forties in a cohort exposed to, infected with or recovered from COVID-19 (not recorded which).

The table lists this clone with a count of one. The V and J genes are TRBV28 and TRBJ2-7, with TRBD1 as a possible D gene (5 bases). The V and J ends lost 7 bases and 3 bases respectively, with 10 bases between them. The CDR3 runs 12 residues. Germline values: CDR1 MDHEN, CDR2 SYDVKM. This CDR3 reads CASTTGHYEQYF. CDR3 in DNA: TGTGCCAGCACAACAGGTCACTACGAGCAGTACTTC.

V usage is TRBV29-1 and J usage is TRBJ2-3, with D possibly being TRBD2 (6 bases). Germline CDR1 and CDR2: SQVTM and ANQGSEA. Between the trimmed V and J ends, which lost 1 base and 5 bases, there was a span of 13 bases. This CDR3 is 14 amino acids long. CDR3 residues: CSVEGTHGGDTQYF. The CDR3 DNA reads as TGCAGCGTTGAAGGGACCCACGGGGGAGATACGCAGTATTTT.

The chain combines TRBV5-6 with TRBJ2-7; D is perhaps TRBD1 (5 bases). Trimming cost V 0 bases and J 0 bases, with 10 bases left between them. CDR3 length: 15 amino acids. Germline loops: CDR1 SGHDT, CDR2 YYEEEE. The DNA for the CDR3 is TGTGCCAGCAGCTTGGCCCAGGGCCTCTCCTACGAGCAGTACTTC. Translation: CASSLAQGLSYEQYF.

This chain links TRBV6-5 with TRBJ1-1; 8 nucleotides align to TRBD1. The length of the CDR3 is 14 residues. The germline V gene has CDR1 MNHEY and CDR2 SVGAGI. Trimming at V came to 8 bases and at J to 8 bases, leaving 13 bases not matched to a gene. DNA of the CDR3: TGTGCCAGCGGCGCGTCAGGGGGCGCGGAGGAAGCTTTCTTT. Protein sequence: CASGASGGAEEAFF.

The rearrangement joins TRBV7-8 to TRBJ2-5, with TRBD1 matching over 10 bases. The junction had 5 bases not matched to a gene; V was cut back by 0 bases and J by 4 bases. The CDR3 runs to 16 residues. The germline V gene encodes CDR1 SGHVS and CDR2 FQNEAQ. DNA of the CDR3: TGTGCCAGCAGCTTAGCGCGGGACAGGGGTCCAGAGACCCAGTACTTC. Protein: CASSLARDRGPETQYF.

The chain uses TRBV7-2 and TRBJ1-3, with a possible D match to TRBD1 (5 bases). Deletions cut 4 bases from V and 0 bases from J, with 10 bases between. This CDR3 region has 15 residues. Germline V CDR1 and CDR2: SGHTA, FQGNSA. The CDR3 sequence: CASSSGHSSGNTIYF. In DNA form, the CDR3 reads TGTGCCAGCAGCTCAGGGCATAGCTCTGGAAACACCATATATTTT. The whole variable domain, remainder taken from reference TRBV7-2 and TRBJ1-3, is GAGVSQSPSNKVTEKGKDVELRCDPISGHTALYWYRQSLGQGLEFLIYFQGNSAPDKSGLPSDRFSAERTGGSVSTLTIQRTQQEDSAVYLCASSSGHSSGNTIYFGEGSWLTVV.

The V gene is TRBV7-9, the J gene TRBJ2-5; TRBD2 matches 15 bases. CDR3 length: 17 amino acids. The V gene's germline CDR1 is SEHNR and CDR2 FQNEAQ (reference sequence). V gave up 5 bases and J gave up 2 bases; unmatched junction bases: 6. The CDR3 coding sequence is TGTGCCAGCAGCCCTGGACTAGCGGGGGGGCGGCAAGAGACCCAGTACTTC. The encoded protein is CASSPGLAGGRQETQYF.

In this sample, this clone turned up once. The rearrangement uses TRBV12-3 or TRBV12-4 and TRBJ1-1, with TRBD1 identical over 9 bases. The CDR3 loop spans 11 amino acids. The junction had 2 bases not matched to a gene; V was cut back by 5 bases and J by 10 bases. Here the CDR3 reads CASSQGQGAFF. The CDR3 DNA sequence: TGTGCCAGCAGTCAGGGACAGGGAGCTTTCTTT.

This clone was detected ten times or more. The J gene is TRBJ1-5, the V gene TRBV19; TRBD1 aligns across 7 bases. This CDR3 region has 13 residues. CDR1 is LNHDA and CDR2 is SQIVND in the germline V gene (reference sequence). Trimming removed 6 bases from V and 5 bases from J; junction bases left unmatched: 4. Here the CDR3 DNA reads TGTGCCAGTAGGACAGGGTGGGATCAGCCCCAGCATTTT. Its protein product is CASRTGWDQPQHF.

The chain joins TRBV7-8 to TRBJ2-2; TRBD1 might be the D (5 bases). Per germline, CDR1 SGHVS and CDR2 FQNEAQ. The CDR3 contains 15 residues. V was clipped by 4 bases and J by 1 base, with 10 bases between them. The CDR3 DNA reads TGTGCCAGCAGCTCCTGGACAAGGAACACCGGGGAGCTGTTTTTT. Protein: CASSSWTRNTGELFF.

V usage is TRBV3-1 (or the pseudogene TRBV3-2) and J usage is TRBJ2-7; 11 nucleotides agree with TRBD2. The CDR3 is 17 residues long. The germline V gene has CDR1 LGHDT and CDR2 YNNKEL (reference sequence). The V segment lost 2 bases and the J segment 5 bases; nucleotides outside the gene matches: 11. The CDR3 nucleotides read TGTGCCAGCAGCCAAAACATCGCGACTAGCGGGGAAGACGAGCAGTACTTC. The encoded protein is CASSQNIATSGEDEQYF.